Listed below are T cell receptor beta chains from one sample, sequenced in a study of T cells expressing NK-cell markers. TCRdb re-called the 5' RACE reads and shows each CDR3 protein once, DNA omitted. The sample has some 150,000 distinct CDR3 sequences. Sequences were obtained from blood T cells: a sorted CD56 or NKG2C T cell subset, CD4+ or CD8+ T cells, or bulk PBMC T cells (not recorded which). These receptors were obtained from a young man in good health. The CDR3 runs from the conserved cysteine through the conserved F or W.

v_gene	j_gene	len	CDR3aa
TRBV9	TRBJ2-1	17	CASSAIGLGQHYNEQFF
TRBV27	TRBJ1-6	14	CASSLGTMNSPLHF
TRBV7-6	TRBJ2-3	15	CASSFSGVSTDTQYF
TRBV7-9	TRBJ2-7	13	CASSSQQGPEQYF
TRBV12-3/TRBV12-4	TRBJ2-2	17	CASSRPLAGLNTGELFF
TRBV5-1	TRBJ2-1	14	CASSSREKYNEQFF
TRBV18	TRBJ2-3	15	CASSPASGTVDTQYF
TRBV7-9	TRBJ2-1	17	CASSLAATSAKGNEQFF
TRBV20-1	TRBJ2-3	15	CSASRLADSTDTQYF
TRBV20-1	TRBJ2-1	17	CSARLTLVGQGLREQFF
TRBV2	TRBJ2-5	17	CAVSGTEPNRTQETQYF
TRBV9	TRBJ2-7	14	CASSVGSGLNEQYF
TRBV3-1	TRBJ1-1	14	CASSQRVKNTEAFF
TRBV12-3/TRBV12-4	TRBJ2-4	12	CASSLSELDQYF
TRBV28	TRBJ2-3	17	CASSFRTGRDSTDTQYF
TRBV7-9	TRBJ2-1	14	CASYGEPSYNEQFF
TRBV29-1	TRBJ1-2	12	CSVEEIYGGYTF
TRBV7-3	TRBJ2-7	16	CASSLDVSGASYEQYF
TRBV7-9	TRBJ2-5	15	CASSLVVAEQETQYF
TRBV3-1	TRBJ2-5	15	CASSQDPGQGETQYF
TRBV6-2/TRBV6-3	TRBJ2-4	18	CASSHPASQDLAKNIQYF
TRBV7-9	TRBJ2-1	15	CASSPPGAVFNEQFF
TRBV5-5	TRBJ1-5	16	CASSYWDRASNQPQHF
TRBV20-1	TRBJ2-7	16	CSAPGLPGGVGGEQYF
TRBV5-1	TRBJ2-1	16	CASSSVTSGSNNEQFF
TRBV11-2	TRBJ2-3	15	CASSLVASRTDTQYF
TRBV6-5	TRBJ2-1	16	CASSYSSGGARNEQFF
TRBV7-9	TRBJ1-1	14	CASSSDRVGAEAFF
TRBV12-3/TRBV12-4	TRBJ2-2	14	CATSPGGPTGELFF